The rows below give T cell receptor beta chains drawn from one sample of a study of blood T cell repertoires in COVID-19. Assay: immunoSEQ multiplex PCR; the TCRdb copy retains only in-frame clones and omits some. This table has approximately 360,000 clones, 90% appearing once. The sample comprised peripheral blood. The origin of the receptors is a young man with active or convalescent COVID-19. The CDR3 runs from the conserved cysteine through the conserved F or W. The D gene is left open where the match is weak. Rows give clone size only sometimes, using once, few, many, or a class for an expanded clone.

>.|TRBV4-3|16|TRBJ1-1|.
TGCGCCAGCAGCCAAGATCTCGCGGGAACCCGCGGTGAAGCTTTCTTT
CASSQDLAGTRGEAFF
>TRBD1|TRBV2|17|TRBJ2-3|.
TGTGCCAGCAGTGCTGTGTGGACAGGGTCTAGCACAGATACGCAGTATTTT
CASSAVWTGSSTDTQYF
>.|TRBV19|13|TRBJ1-2|.
TGTGCCAGTAGTTTTTCGGGGAGCTCTGGCTACACCTTC
CASSFSGSSGYTF
>TRBD1|TRBV6-5|14|TRBJ2-3|.
TGTGCCAGCAGTTACAGGGGGCCCACAGATACGCAGTATTTT
CASSYRGPTDTQYF
>.|TRBV19|15|TRBJ2-2|.
TGTGCCAGTAACCCAGGGGCTCGAGGTATCGGGGAGCTGTTTTTT
CASNPGARGIGELFF
>TRBD2|TRBV5-1|16|TRBJ2-3|.
TGCGCCAGCAGCTCCCGCAGCGGGGGTTTCCCAGATACGCAGTATTTT
CASSSRSGGFPDTQYF
>TRBD1|TRBV27|15|TRBJ1-5|.
TGTGCCAGCAGAGCAAGGGGGCATGGGAATCAGCCCCAGCATTTT
CASRARGHGNQPQHF
>.|TRBV25-1|15|TRBJ2-1|.
TGTGCCAGCAGTGAATACAGGGGAGACTACAATGAGCAGTTCTTC
CASSEYRGDYNEQFF
>.|TRBV7-2|15|TRBJ1-2|.
TGTGCCAGCAGCTCACCCATTCGGAGGGACTATGGCTACACCTTC
CASSSPIRRDYGYTF
>.|TRBV4-2|16|TRBJ1-4|.
TGTGCCAGCAGCCAACAGACTGCGGCAACTAATGAAAAACTGTTTTTT
CASSQQTAATNEKLFF
>.|TRBV9|13|TRBJ1-2|.
TGTGCCAGCAGCGTAGGGGGCAGCATCGGCTACACCTTC
CASSVGGSIGYTF
>TRBD1|TRBV27|15|TRBJ2-1|.
TGTGCCAGCAGTTTAGCAGGGGGAATTAACGATGAGCAGTTCTTC
CASSLAGGINDEQFF
>.|TRBV28|12|TRBJ2-1|.
TGTGCCAGCAGTTTATTATACAATGAGCAGTTCTTC
CASSLLYNEQFF
>TRBD1|TRBV5-3|15|TRBJ1-2|.
TGTGCCAGAAGGTGTGACAGGGGAGTAAGGTGGGGCTACACCTTC
CARRCDRGVRWGYTF
>.|TRBV5-1|12|TRBJ2-3|.
TGCGCCAGCAGCTTGGTTAGAGATACGCAGTATTTT
CASSLVRDTQYF
>.|TRBV27|13|TRBJ1-2|.
TGTGCCAGCAGTTTCGCAGGGGCCGGTGGCTACACCTTC
CASSFAGAGGYTF
>TRBD2|TRBV7-9|14|TRBJ2-1|.
TGTGCCAGCAGCTTTACCGGGACTAACAATGAGCAGTTCTTC
CASSFTGTNNEQFF
>.|TRBV10-3|13|TRBJ1-2|once
TGTGCCATCAGTACAGAAGCTAACTATGGCTACACCTTC
CAISTEANYGYTF
>TRBD2|TRBV2|14|TRBJ2-1|.
TGTGCCAGCAGTGAGAGTAGCGGGGGCAATGAGCAGTTCTTC
CASSESSGGNEQFF
>TRBD2|TRBV4-1|19|TRBJ2-3|.
TGCGCCAGCAGCCAAAACGCATGGACTAGCGGGGGGGCGAGGGATACGCAGTATTTT
CASSQNAWTSGGARDTQYF
>.|TRBV18|14|TRBJ1-4|.
TGTGCCAGCTCACCATCCGCGACGGAGGAAAAACTGTTTTTT
CASSPSATEEKLFF
>.|TRBV27|13|TRBJ1-5|.
TGTGCCAGCAGCCTCGACAGAATTGGGCCCCAGCATTTT
CASSLDRIGPQHF
>.|TRBV18|12|TRBJ2-5|.
TGTGCCAGCTCACCCTTCCCGGAGACCCAGTACTTC
CASSPFPETQYF
>.|TRBV7-2|14|TRBJ1-4|.
TGTGCCAGCAGCTTAGATTCCGGGGGGGAAAAACTGTTTTTT
CASSLDSGGEKLFF
>TRBD1|TRBV5-5|17|TRBJ1-6|.
TGTGCCAGCAGCCGAGGACAGGGGGCGCCCTATAATTCACCCCTCCACTTT
CASSRGQGAPYNSPLHF
>.|TRBV5-1|14|TRBJ2-1|.
TGCGCCAGCAGCTTGGTGTGGGGAGCCCATGAGCAGTTCTTC
CASSLVWGAHEQFF
>.|TRBV7-8|15|TRBJ1-3|.
TGTGCCAGCAGCTTAGGTATAGAATCTGGAAACACCATATATTTT
CASSLGIESGNTIYF
>.|TRBV19|14|TRBJ1-4|once
TGTGCCACCCGACAGGCGGGTTCGAATGAAAAACTGTTTTTT
CATRQAGSNEKLFF
>TRBD1|TRBV4-1|16|TRBJ2-7|.
TGCGCCAGCAGCCAAGAAGGGACAGGAAAGGTTTACGAGCAGTACTTC
CASSQEGTGKVYEQYF
>.|TRBV24-1|12|TRBJ2-1|.
TGTGCCATCGTTAGGACAGATGGGGAGCAGTTCTTC
CAIVRTDGEQFF
>.|TRBV11-2|13|TRBJ1-1|.
TGTGCCAGCAGCCAAGACAGGTTCCCTGAAGCTTTCTTT
CASSQDRFPEAFF
>TRBD1|TRBV19|19|TRBJ2-7|.
TGTGCCAGTACCAGCTCGGGACAGGGGGCGGTGAGAGGTCCCTACGAGCAGTACTTC
CASTSSGQGAVRGPYEQYF
>.|TRBV28|15|TRBJ2-7|.
TGTGCCAGCAGTTCTAGGAGGGTGTTTATCTACGAGCAGTACTTC
CASSSRRVFIYEQYF
>TRBD2|TRBV4-3|19|TRBJ2-1|.
TGCGCCAGCAGCCAATTACTAGCGGGAGGGGCACAACACTACAATGAGCAGTTCTTC
CASSQLLAGGAQHYNEQFF
>.|TRBV28|13|TRBJ1-2|.
TGTGCCAGCAGTTTATTCGGCAGGTATGGCTACACCTTC
CASSLFGRYGYTF
>TRBD1|TRBV2|16|TRBJ1-6|.
TGTGCCAGCACCCTGGACAGGAGCTCCTATAATTCACCCCTCCACTTT
CASTLDRSSYNSPLHF
>TRBD2|TRBV5-1|15|TRBJ2-7|.
TGCGCCAGCAGCTTGAAGCTAGCGGGAGTATACGAGCAGTACTTC
CASSLKLAGVYEQYF
>.|TRBV28|13|TRBJ1-1|once
TGTGCCAGCCTGGGGACACCTAACACTGAAGCTTTCTTT
CASLGTPNTEAFF
>.|TRBV7-2|14|TRBJ1-6|.
TGTGCCAGCAGCTTAAGGGGGGGCAGATCACCCCTCCACTTT
CASSLRGGRSPLHF